The 30 T cell receptor beta chains below come from one sample, sequenced in a study of cytomegalovirus exposure and HLA in healthy donors. The PCR was carried out with 60 Vbeta primers and 13 Jbeta primers. TCRdb keeps only in-frame clones here, not all; method: immunoSEQ multiplex PCR. The data show approximately 90,000 clones, with 77% seen just once and approximately 3.7% held by the top ten. Sequencing was performed on PBMCs. The receptors were gathered from a man aged 25-45 years in good health and CMV-seronegative.

The sample holds a few counts of this clone. CDR3 sequence: CASSNRDRGEQYF. CDR3 nucleotides: TGTGCCAGCAGCAACCGGGACAGGGGTGAGCAGTACTTC. The chain uses TRBV27 and TRBJ2-7; 10 nucleotides agree with TRBD1. This CDR3 comprises 13 residues. V lost 6 bases, J lost 7 bases, and 6 bases stayed unmatched. Germline V gives CDR1 MNHEY, CDR2 SMNVEV (reference sequence).

The rearrangement uses TRBV7-9 and TRBJ1-3; possibly TRBD1 for D (5 bases). This CDR3 has 17 amino acids. CDR1 is SEHNR and CDR2 is FQNEAQ in the germline V gene (reference sequence). Trimming removed 4 bases at V and 3 bases at J, with 19 bases between. The CDR3 sequence is CASSSGTFRGLGNTIYF. DNA for the CDR3: TGTGCCAGCAGCTCCGGAACTTTTCGGGGACTTGGAAACACCATATATTTT. Looking up the rest from reference TRBV7-9 and TRBJ1-3 gives the full variable domain: DTGVSQNPRHKITKRGQNVTFRCDPISEHNRLYWYRQTLGQGPEFLTYFQNEAQLEKSRLLSDRFSAERPKGSFSTLEIQRTEQGDSAMYLCASSSGTFRGLGNTIYFGEGSWLTVV.

The genes are TRBV30 and TRBJ1-5; tentative D call: TRBD1 (6 bases). The germline CDR1 and CDR2 sequences are GTSNPN and SVGIG (reference sequence). The CDR3 sequence is 15 residues long. V lost 2 bases, J lost 1 base, and 12 bases lay in between. Here the CDR3 reads CAWSLGGGSNQPQHF. The CDR3 coding sequence is TGTGCCTGGAGTTTAGGGGGAGGGAGCAATCAGCCCCAGCATTTT.

This chain uses TRBV7-2 with TRBJ1-5, with D tentatively TRBD1 (6 bases). The CDR3 consists of 16 residues. Trimming cost V 3 bases and J 3 bases, with 15 bases left between them. Germline V gene sequence: CDR1 SGHTA, CDR2 FQGNSA. This CDR3 is CASSLAGTPVNQPQHF. DNA for the CDR3: TGTGCCAGCAGCTTGGCCGGGACACCCGTCAATCAGCCCCAGCATTTT.

The chain links TRBV5-4 to TRBJ1-4, with D perhaps TRBD1 (5 bases). V was cut by 4 bases and J by 4 bases, with 17 bases left in between. From germline, CDR1 is SGHNT and CDR2 YYREEE (reference sequence). There are 16 residues in the CDR3. CDR3: CASSPGVGDDNEKLFF. The CDR3 DNA sequence: TGTGCCAGCAGCCCGGGGGTAGGGGACGATAATGAAAAACTGTTTTTT.

The chain uses TRBV11-2 and TRBJ2-7; D possibly corresponds to TRBD2 (5 bases). This CDR3 has 18 residues. The germline V and J ends were trimmed by 1 base and 5 bases, with 24 bases remaining between them. Per germline, CDR1 SGHAT and CDR2 FQNNGV. For the CDR3, the DNA is TGTGCCAGCAGCTTAGTTACAATGGCGCGGGTACGGCTCCACGAGCAGTACTTC. Translated: CASSLVTMARVRLHEQYF.

The gene calls are TRBV30 and TRBJ1-5; 7 bases align to TRBD1. This CDR3 has 15 residues. The J segment lost 5 bases and the V segment lost 2 bases, leaving 9 bases of the junction unmatched. Germline V gene sequence: CDR1 GTSNPN, CDR2 SVGIG (reference sequence). CDR3 in amino acids: CAWSTRGQLYQPQHF. CDR3 bases: TGTGCCTGGAGTACCCGGGGACAGCTATATCAGCCCCAGCATTTT. The full variable domain, its missing parts supplied by reference TRBV30 and TRBJ1-5, is SQTIHQWPATLVQPVGSPLSLECTVEGTSNPNLYWYRQAAGRGLQLLFYSVGIGQISSEVPQNLSASRPQDRQFILSSKKLLLSDSGFYLCAWSTRGQLYQPQHFGDGTRLSIL.

Here the CDR3 DNA reads TGTGCCAGTAGTATTTTAAGGGGACAGGGGGCTGCAAATCAGCCCCAGCATTTT. Residues: CASSILRGQGAANQPQHF. The chain couples TRBV19 to TRBJ1-5; TRBD1 agrees at 12 bases. The CDR3 contains 18 residues. Germline CDR1 and CDR2: LNHDA and SQIVND (reference sequence). V dropped 3 bases and J dropped 4; count of bases not matched to a gene: 10.

This chain joins TRBV18 and TRBJ2-7, with TRBD2 matching over 10 bases. Per the germline V gene, CDR1 is KGHSH and CDR2 is LQKENI. Trimming cost V 5 bases and J 7 bases; bases outside gene matches: 8. This CDR3 has 14 residues. In DNA form, the CDR3 reads TGTGCCAGCTCATCGGCTAGCGGGAGATTTGAGCAGTACTTC. It specifies CASSSASGRFEQYF.

The rearrangement joins TRBV19 to TRBJ1-5, with 10 bases that match TRBD1. The trim removed 5 bases at V and 4 bases at J, leaving 8 bases unmatched. CDR3 length: 16 residues. Germline CDR1 is LNHDA and CDR2 is SQIVND (reference sequence). Written as DNA, the CDR3 is TGTGCCAGTAGTCCGGCCGACAGGGGGCGGAATCAGCCCCAGCATTTT. Its protein product is CASSPADRGRNQPQHF. The full variable domain, with the rest looked up from reference TRBV19 and TRBJ1-5, is DGGITQSPKYLFRKEGQNVTLSCEQNLNHDAMYWYRQDPGQGLRLIYYSQIVNDFQKGDIAEGYSVSREKKESFPLTVTSAQKNPTAFYLCASSPADRGRNQPQHFGDGTRLSIL.

This chain joins TRBV7-9 and TRBJ2-2; unclear D gene. Looked up from germline, CDR1 is SEHNR and CDR2 is FQNEAQ (reference sequence). This CDR3 has 15 amino acids. V was clipped by 1 base and J by 5 bases, with 11 bases between them. This CDR3 is CASSLDQSLTGELFF. CDR3 DNA: TGTGCCAGCAGCTTAGACCAGTCTTTAACCGGGGAGCTGTTTTTT.

The J gene is TRBJ1-5, the V gene TRBV28; 7 bases map to TRBD1. V was clipped by 8 bases and J by 5 bases; unmatched bases: 6. The length of the CDR3 is 13 residues. Germline V gives CDR1 MDHEN, CDR2 SYDVKM. The DNA for the CDR3 is TGTGCCAGCCACATGGGACAGTATCAGCCCCAGCATTTT. Residues: CASHMGQYQPQHF.

This clone has just one count. CDR3 bases: TGTGCCAGCAGTACCGATCCGAGCTCCTACAATGAGCAGTTCTTC. Amino acid sequence: CASSTDPSSYNEQFF. V is TRBV7-2 and J is TRBJ2-1; no reliable D call. CDR3 length: 15 residues. Germline V lookup: CDR1 SGHTA, CDR2 FQGNSA. V lost 6 bases and J 0 bases, leaving 12 bases between the germline ends.

The chain couples TRBV30 to TRBJ2-3; possible D gene TRBD2, 5 bases. The germline V and J ends were trimmed by 8 bases and 0 bases, with 12 bases remaining between them. Germline assignment: CDR1 GTSNPN and CDR2 SVGIG (reference sequence). This CDR3 region has 13 residues. The CDR3 sequence: CAGQSGSTDTQYF. CDR3 sequence (DNA): TGTGCCGGTCAGAGCGGAAGCACAGATACGCAGTATTTT.

The rearrangement uses TRBV7-6 and TRBJ2-4; D possibly corresponds to TRBD1 (6 bases). There are 19 residues in the CDR3. Between the trimmed V and J ends, which lost 5 bases and 1 base, there was a span of 24 bases. The germline gives CDR1 SGHVS, CDR2 FNYEAQ. The CDR3, as DNA: TGTGCCAGCAGCCCCCGTTCCAGCGGATCCCAGGGGGCCAAAAACATTCAGTACTTC. Translation: CASSPRSSGSQGAKNIQYF.

This clone occurred a few times. This rearrangement joins TRBV6-5 to TRBJ2-2; 8 bases line up with TRBD1. This CDR3 region has 14 residues. J gave up 0 bases and V 10 bases, and 4 bases lay outside the gene matches. CDR1 is MNHEY and CDR2 is SVGAGI in the germline V gene. Here the CDR3 reads CATHRGTNTGELFF. The CDR3 DNA sequence: TGTGCCACCCACAGGGGGACGAACACCGGGGAGCTGTTTTTT.

About this clone: One end of the junction is discordant with germline, which a read error may explain. The genes are TRBV13 and TRBJ2-7; TRBD2 matches at 9 bases. Looked up from germline, CDR1 is PRHDT and CDR2 is FYEKMQ (reference sequence). The CDR3 runs 15 residues. The CDR3 loop reads CASNLTTSGTYEQYF. The CDR3 DNA follows: TGTGCCAGCAACTTAACGACTAGCGGAACCTACGAGCAGTACTTC.

This clone was observed once. The chain has TRBV5-8 and TRBJ1-2; tentative D call: TRBD1 (6 bases). CDR3 length equals 15 residues. Germline CDR1 SGHTS, CDR2 YDEGEE. The V end was cut by 2 bases, the J end by 4 bases, with 15 bases between. This CDR3 reads CASSLYKGESYGYTF. CDR3 DNA sequence: TGTGCCAGCAGCTTATATAAGGGGGAGAGCTATGGCTACACCTTC.

This rearrangement joins TRBV5-6 to TRBJ2-3, with D possibly matching TRBD2 (6 bases). V was trimmed by 1 base and J by 3 bases, leaving 9 bases between them. CDR3 length: 14 residues. The germline CDR1 and CDR2 sequences are SGHDT and YYEEEE. The CDR3 DNA reads as TGTGCCAGCAGCTTGCCTAGCGTGACAGATACGCAGTATTTT. Translating it yields CASSLPSVTDTQYF.

The V gene is TRBV19, the J gene TRBJ2-5, with 10 positions matching TRBD1. Germline CDR1 and CDR2: LNHDA and SQIVND (reference sequence). CDR3 length: 15 residues. J lost 5 bases, V lost 3 bases, and 6 bases had no gene match. CDR3 sequence: CASSMTGGGLETQYF. In DNA, the CDR3 is TGTGCCAGTAGTATGACAGGGGGCGGGTTGGAGACCCAGTACTTC.

This clone appeared a single time. The chain employs TRBV6-5 and TRBJ1-2; TRBD1 is a possible D gene (5 bases). The V end was cut by 0 bases, the J end by 4 bases, with 12 bases between. Germline V gene data show CDR1 as MNHEY and CDR2 as SVGAGI. This CDR3 has 15 residues. The CDR3 DNA is TGTGCCAGCAGTTACTCAACCGGACAATTCTATGGCTACACCTTC. Its translation: CASSYSTGQFYGYTF.

The V call is TRBV7-2, the J call TRBJ1-1, with D possibly being TRBD1 (5 bases). The germline gives CDR1 SGHTA, CDR2 FQGNSA. V lost 0 bases and J lost 7, with 6 bases in between. The CDR3 is 12 amino acids. The CDR3 DNA follows: TGTGCCAGCAGCTTAGCTAGGGGTGAAGCTTTCTTT. This codes for CASSLARGEAFF.

The chain has TRBV10-1 and TRBJ2-3, with 10 bases matching TRBD2. Germline V gives CDR1 WNHNN, CDR2 SYGVQD (reference sequence). The CDR3 sequence is 16 residues long. Germline trimming cut 6 bases from V and 0 bases from J; bases unmatched to any gene: 6. The CDR3 is CASSDETSGSTDTQYF. The CDR3 DNA is TGCGCCAGCAGCGACGAGACTAGCGGGAGCACAGATACGCAGTATTTT.

About this clone itself: The sample carries other DNA sequences with the same CDR3. Here the CDR3 reads CASSPLGDRHYGYTF. Here the CDR3 DNA reads TGTGCCAGCAGCCCCCTAGGGGACAGGCACTATGGCTACACCTTC. V usage is TRBV7-8 and J usage is TRBJ1-2, with 8 bases fitting TRBD1. The CDR3 is 15 residues long. Losses at the gene ends were 5 bases for V and 3 bases for J; bases not matched to a gene: 8. Germline CDR1 SGHVS, CDR2 FQNEAQ.

This chain links TRBV10-2 with TRBJ2-1, with a weak D call TRBD2 (6 bases). V was pared by 6 bases and J by 9 bases, with 15 bases between. CDR1 and CDR2 (germline): WSHSY, SAAADI. This CDR3 has 13 amino acids. This CDR3 reads CASRRRETGEQFF. The CDR3 coding sequence is TGCGCCAGCAGGAGACGGGAGACTGGTGAGCAGTTCTTC.

This clone appeared once. V usage is TRBV18 and J usage is TRBJ2-3; 11 nucleotides align to TRBD1. The germline CDR1 and CDR2 sequences are KGHSH and LQKENI. The CDR3 spans 15 residues. Trimming removed 3 bases from V and 4 bases from J; junction bases left unmatched: 3. In DNA form, the CDR3 reads TGTGCCAGCTCACCGGGACAGGGGGGATCAGATACGCAGTATTTT. Translation: CASSPGQGGSDTQYF.

The V and J genes are TRBV13 and TRBJ1-2; TRBD1 matches 7 bases. The germline CDR1 and CDR2 sequences are PRHDT and FYEKMQ (reference sequence). This CDR3 has 15 residues. J was trimmed by 2 bases and V by 5 bases; bases with no gene match: 8. The CDR3 loop reads CASSQRGRGNYGYTF. The CDR3 DNA follows: TGTGCCAGCAGCCAACGGGGCAGGGGGAACTATGGCTACACCTTC.

This chain joins TRBV10-2 and TRBJ1-6; 8 nucleotides match TRBD1. V was clipped by 2 bases and J by 10 bases; unmatched bases: 7. This CDR3 spans 15 amino acids. Germline CDR1 is WSHSY and CDR2 is SAAADI. CDR3 DNA sequence: TGCGCCAGCAGTGAGAGGAACAGGGGGGCCTCACCCCTCCACTTT. As protein: CASSERNRGASPLHF.

This clone was seen more than once but under ten times. The genes are TRBV27 and TRBJ2-7; tentatively, D is TRBD1 (6 bases). Trimming took off 8 bases at V and 3 bases at J, with 11 bases between the two ends. The CDR3 has 12 residues. Germline V CDR1 and CDR2: MNHEY, SMNVEV (reference sequence). CDR3 sequence reads: CASRRTVYEQYF. CDR3 DNA sequence: TGTGCCAGCCGCAGGACAGTCTACGAGCAGTACTTC.

The table lists this clone with a few counts. The V and J genes are TRBV9 and TRBJ1-1, with D tentatively TRBD1 (5 bases). CDR1 and CDR2 (germline): SGDLS, YYNGEE. Trimming stripped 0 bases from V and 4 bases from J, with 13 bases between. There are 15 residues in the CDR3. The CDR3 is CASSVGGGGGTEAFF. The CDR3 DNA is TGTGCCAGCAGCGTAGGGGGGGGAGGCGGCACTGAAGCTTTCTTT.